The clone carrying this TCR beta chain has just one count. One junction end disagrees with the germline gene, perhaps due to a read error. Repertoires were generated with immunoSEQ multiplex PCR, while TCRdb's copy carries only in-frame clones and drops some. The profile shows approximately 150,000 clones, around 80% of them singletons. The data stem from a study of blood T cell repertoires in COVID-19. The germline V gene encodes CDR1 MDHEN and CDR2 SYDVKM. This CDR3 has 14 residues. The sequencing sample was made of PBMCs or T cells enriched from blood (not recorded which). This sequence joins TRBV28 and TRBJ1-6; TRBD1 aligns across 8 bases. The TCR originated in a man aged 70 or older who had been exposed to COVID-19. CDR3 DNA: TGTGCCAGCAGCTTATCCAGACAGGGGACACCCCTCCACTTT. Translated: CASSLSRQGTPLHF.